This is a list of T cell receptor beta chains from one sample in a study of T cells in Graves' hyperthyroidism and ophthalmopathy. TCRdb re-called the multiplex PCR reads with MiXCR, one entry per CDR3 protein. The data contain about 640,000 distinct CDR3 sequences, around 21% of them singletons. The material sequenced was blood. The receptors were gathered from a man younger than 40 with Graves' ophthalmopathy. CDR3s include the opening cysteine and the closing phenylalanine or tryptophan. The order of the fields is D gene, J gene, CDR3 length, V gene, clone size, CDR3 protein, CDR3 DNA. The D gene is left open where the match is weak. The size entry is marked missing in some rows and otherwise reads once, few, many or a size class.

>.|TRBJ2-1|13|TRBV18|few
CASSPQGTGEQFF
TGTGCCAGCTCACCACAAGGCACGGGTGAGCAGTTCTTC
>.|TRBJ2-3|16|TRBV7-2|many
CASSLFGQGAGDTQYF
TGTGCCAGCAGCTTATTCGGTCAGGGAGCGGGAGATACGCAGTATTTT
>.|TRBJ2-7|14|TRBV5-1|many
CASSLEERRYEQYF
TGCGCCAGCAGCTTGGAGGAGCGTAGATACGAGCAGTACTTC
>.|TRBJ1-5|16|TRBV30|.
CAWSDIGNSPNQPQHF
TGTGCCTGGAGTGATATCGGGAACAGCCCCAATCAGCCCCAGCATTTT
>TRBD1|TRBJ2-5|14|TRBV28|.
CASSLQGVLGTQYF
TGTGCCAGCAGTTTACAGGGGGTTCTGGGGACCCAGTACTTC
>TRBD2|TRBJ2-1|17|TRBV28|.
CASSLIESSGRAREQFF
TGTGCCAGCAGTTTAATCGAGTCGAGCGGGAGGGCCAGGGAGCAGTTCTTC
>.|TRBJ2-2|12|TRBV5-4|.
CASFIRGGELFF
TGTGCCAGCTTCATACGTGGCGGGGAGCTGTTTTTT
>TRBD1|TRBJ2-7|18|TRBV7-9|.
CASSFAQGAWGTVYEQYF
TGTGCCAGCAGCTTCGCGCAGGGGGCGTGGGGAACGGTCTACGAGCAGTACTTC
>.|TRBJ2-2|14|TRBV5-1|few
CASSPDSYTGELFF
TGCGCCAGCAGCCCGGACAGTTACACCGGGGAGCTGTTTTTT
>TRBD1|TRBJ2-1|14|TRBV19|once
CASSIDRGGNEQFF
TGTGCCAGTAGTATCGACAGGGGAGGCAATGAGCAGTTCTTC
>.|TRBJ2-2|15|TRBV6-5|.
CASSLRGLRGGELFF
TGTGCCAGCAGTTTGAGGGGATTAAGAGGCGGGGAGCTGTTTTTT
>TRBD2|TRBJ2-5|14|TRBV2|many
CASIGTSEMETQYF
TGTGCCAGCATAGGGACTAGCGAAATGGAGACCCAGTACTTC
>TRBD1|TRBJ1-4|15|TRBV12-3/TRBV12-4|many
CASSPSGTANEKLFF
TGTGCCAGCAGTCCATCCGGGACAGCGAATGAAAAACTGTTTTTT
>.|TRBJ2-7|15|TRBV3-1|many
CASSQDRDFDYEQYF
TGTGCCAGCAGCCAAGACCGGGACTTCGACTACGAGCAGTACTTC
>.|TRBJ1-1|13|TRBV29-1|many
CSVEDRQRNEAFF
TGCAGCGTTGAAGATAGACAACGAAATGAAGCTTTCTTT
>.|TRBJ2-7|15|TRBV6-1|few
CASSERRVSSYEQYF
TGTGCCAGCAGTGAAAGACGAGTCTCCTCCTACGAGCAGTACTTC
>TRBD1|TRBJ1-1|15|TRBV18|few
CASSPGQGGGTEAFF
TGTGCCAGCTCACCCGGACAGGGGGGGGGCACTGAAGCTTTCTTT
>TRBD1|TRBJ2-7|18|TRBV11-2|many
CASSLRLSDRDVTYEQYF
TGTGCCAGCAGCTTAAGACTCTCCGACAGGGATGTAACCTACGAGCAGTACTTC
>.|TRBJ2-1|15|TRBV6-1|few
CASNPGYSSYNEQFF
TGTGCCAGCAATCCAGGGTACAGCTCCTACAATGAGCAGTTCTTC
>TRBD2|TRBJ2-3|19|TRBV5-1|few
CASSLAGTSGVTSTDTQYF
TGCGCCAGCAGCTTGGCCGGGACTAGCGGAGTTACTAGCACAGATACGCAGTATTTT
>.|TRBJ2-3|12|TRBV20-1|many
CSARGGTDTQYF
TGCAGTGCCCGCGGTGGCACAGATACGCAGTATTTT
>.|TRBJ2-3|13|TRBV27|few
CASSTGGADTQYF
TGTGCCAGCAGCACCGGGGGCGCAGATACGCAGTATTTT
>TRBD2|TRBJ2-7|16|TRBV6-2/TRBV6-3|.
CASSYTAGGIGNEQYF
TGTGCCAGCAGTTACACAGCGGGAGGAATCGGAAACGAGCAGTACTTC
>.|TRBJ2-1|11|TRBV20-1|many
CSGRTDNEQFF
TGCAGTGGCAGGACCGACAATGAGCAGTTCTTC
>.|TRBJ2-7|12|TRBV29-1|.
CSVRQEAHEQYF
TGCAGCGTTCGACAGGAGGCCCACGAGCAGTACTTC
>.|TRBJ2-3|15|TRBV3-1|.
CASSSRDGLRDTQYF
TGTGCCAGCAGCTCCCGGGATGGTCTCCGGGATACGCAGTATTTT
>TRBD1|TRBJ2-7|14|TRBV19|.
CASSAGTGPMEQYF
TGTGCCAGTAGTGCCGGGACAGGACCTATGGAGCAGTACTTC
>TRBD1|TRBJ1-2|14|TRBV30|few
CAWSYGDRVGGYTF
TGTGCCTGGAGTTACGGGGACAGGGTCGGTGGCTACACCTTC
>TRBD1|TRBJ2-7|13|TRBV12-3/TRBV12-4|few
CASRLTGFYEQYF
TGTGCCAGCAGACTGACAGGGTTCTACGAGCAGTACTTC
>TRBD1|TRBJ1-3|15|TRBV3-1|once
CASSLTGDAGNTIYF
TGTGCCAGCAGCCTTACAGGGGATGCTGGAAACACCATATATTTT
>.|TRBJ2-7|14|TRBV9|few
CASSVAGSGGEQYF
TGTGCCAGCAGCGTAGCTGGATCCGGAGGTGAGCAGTACTTC
>.|TRBJ2-1|15|TRBV15|few
CATSRGRSSYNEQFF
TGTGCCACCAGCAGAGGACGGAGCTCCTACAATGAGCAGTTCTTC
>.|TRBJ1-2|13|TRBV2|.
CASSPGRKYGYTF
TGTGCCAGCAGTCCAGGACGGAAGTATGGCTACACCTTC
>TRBD2|TRBJ2-1|15|TRBV5-4|.
CASSLRTSPYREQFF
TGTGCCAGCAGCTTGAGGACTAGTCCTTATCGTGAGCAGTTCTTC
>TRBD1|TRBJ2-5|14|TRBV5-1|many
CASSLVTGEETQYF
TGCGCCAGCAGCTTGGTGACAGGGGAAGAGACCCAGTACTTC
>.|TRBJ2-2|14|TRBV7-9|.
CASSVSSNTGELFF
TGTGCCAGCAGCGTTAGCTCCAACACCGGGGAGCTGTTTTTT
>.|TRBJ2-2|15|TRBV5-1|few
CASSLSQIIAGELFF
TGCGCCAGCAGCTTATCTCAAATAATCGCCGGGGAGCTGTTTTTT